This T cell receptor beta chain was found in a study of blood T cell repertoires in COVID-19. About the study: Specimens from acute and convalescent COVID-19 originated in the United States, Italy and Spain.

Enrolment of Seattle patients took place during active infection, and they were followed longitudinally. Germline values: CDR1 MNHEY, CDR2 SMNVEV (reference sequence). The CDR3 consists of 13 residues. The V gene lost 7 bases and the J gene lost 4 bases, with 11 bases spanning the gap. This clone has just a few counts. Clones were sequenced by immunoSEQ multiplex PCR, and TCRdb holds only the in-frame ones, with some missing. The sample holds some 200,000 clones, 85% seen once. The sequenced sample was peripheral blood. V is TRBV27 and J is TRBJ2-1; unclear D gene. This clonotype originated in a woman aged 70-85 years with COVID-19, enrolled during active disease. CDR3 region: CASKTLVYNEQFF. The CDR3 coding sequence is TGTGCCAGCAAGACCCTAGTTTACAATGAGCAGTTCTTC.